These 21 T cell receptor beta chains were all obtained from the same sample, sequenced in a study of cytomegalovirus exposure and HLA in healthy donors. In the PCR, 60 Vbeta and 13 Jbeta primers were used. Some clones are missing from TCRdb's copy, which holds only in-frame ones; the method was immunoSEQ multiplex PCR. The sample lists 150,000 to 200,000 clones; around 81% were seen once. Sequenced: PBMCs. Source of these receptors: a woman younger than 30 in good health and CMV-seropositive.

Points on this clone: Other DNA sequences in this specimen translate into the identical CDR3. V and J are TRBV19 and TRBJ1-3; no clear D. Germline loops: CDR1 LNHDA, CDR2 SQIVND (reference sequence). Trimming cost V 5 bases and J 0 bases, with 11 bases left between them. This CDR3 region has 15 residues. The CDR3 protein is CASSAFDNSGNTIYF. CDR3 DNA sequence: TGTGCCAGTAGTGCATTCGACAACTCTGGAAACACCATATATTTT.

V is TRBV30 and J is TRBJ1-5, with D possibly being TRBD1 (5 bases). The CDR3 runs to 18 residues. The V gene lost 2 bases and the J gene lost 0 bases, with 20 bases spanning the gap. Germline V lookup: CDR1 GTSNPN, CDR2 SVGIG (reference sequence). Here the CDR3 reads CAWSPRDRASYSNQPQHF. The CDR3 DNA reads as TGTGCCTGGAGTCCCCGAGACAGAGCATCTTATAGCAATCAGCCCCAGCATTTT.

The gene calls are TRBV5-5 and TRBJ2-5, with 8 nucleotides matching TRBD2. In germline, CDR1 is SGHKS, CDR2 YYEKEE (reference sequence). Trimming removed 4 bases from V and 1 base from J; junction bases left unmatched: 12. The CDR3 consists of 17 residues. The DNA for the CDR3 is TGTGCCAGCAGCGACGGGGGGCTAGCGGGCAGCCAAGAGACCCAGTACTTC. Translated, it gives CASSDGGLAGSQETQYF. The variable domain in full, with the rest retrieved from reference TRBV5-5 and TRBJ2-5, is DAGVTQSPTHLIKTRGQQVTLRCSPISGHKSVSWYQQVLGQGPQFIFQYYEKEERGRGNFPDRFSARQFPNYSSELNVNALLLGDSALYLCASSDGGLAGSQETQYFGPGTRLLVL.

The chain combines TRBV19 with TRBJ1-5; 10 bases are a match to TRBD1. The CDR3 is made up of 16 amino acids. CDR1 and CDR2 from the germline V gene are LNHDA and SQIVND (reference sequence). V was clipped by 8 bases and J by 0 bases; unmatched bases: 7. The CDR3 loop is CASEPGQGLSNQPQHF. CDR3 bases: TGTGCCAGTGAGCCGGGACAGGGGCTTAGCAATCAGCCCCAGCATTTT.

This sequence joins TRBV5-1 and TRBJ2-1, with TRBD2 identical over 9 bases. The CDR3 has 18 residues. Germline loops: CDR1 SGHRS, CDR2 YFSETQ. The V segment lost 0 bases and the J segment 0 bases; nucleotides outside the gene matches: 7. For the CDR3, the DNA is TGCGCCAGCAGCTTGGTGGTCGCAGCGGGGGGCTCCTACAATGAGCAGTTCTTC. Protein product: CASSLVVAAGGSYNEQFF.

The chain recombines TRBV6-1 with TRBJ1-2, with 8 positions matching TRBD1. Germline V gene sequence: CDR1 MNHNS, CDR2 SASEGT. CDR3 length: 19 residues. Trimming took 0 bases from V and 3 from J; bases not matched to a gene: 15. The CDR3 DNA follows: TGTGCCAGCAGTGAAGCAGGGACGGGACAGGTAGTTGTGGACTATGGCTACACCTTC. It codes for CASSEAGTGQVVVDYGYTF.

The chain carries TRBV6-5 and TRBJ2-3; 7 nucleotides line up with TRBD2. CDR1 is MNHEY, CDR2 SVGAGI, per germline. V was clipped by 2 bases and J by 7 bases; unmatched bases: 9. The CDR3 totals 15 residues. Written as DNA, the CDR3 is TGTGCCAGCAGTTACCTCGGGGGGACGGGTTATACGCAGTATTTT. Encoded protein: CASSYLGGTGYTQYF.

The V call is TRBV27, the J call TRBJ1-6, with TRBD1 matching 8 bases. Losses at the gene ends were 5 bases for V and 14 bases for J; bases not matched to a gene: 11. Germline loops: CDR1 MNHEY, CDR2 SMNVEV (reference sequence). The CDR3 runs to 14 residues. The CDR3 here is CASSPPDRVGSLHF. The DNA of the CDR3 is TGTGCCAGCAGTCCCCCGGACAGGGTGGGGTCCCTCCACTTT.

The chain carries TRBV29-1 and TRBJ1-2; 9 bases align to TRBD1. V trimming: 4 bases; J trimming: 6 bases; junction bases outside the gene matches: 0. Germline V gene data show CDR1 as SQVTM and CDR2 as ANQGSEA. There are 11 residues in the CDR3. CDR3 nucleotides: TGCAGCGTTGGACAGGGGGATGGCTACACCTTC. It translates to CSVGQGDGYTF. Variable domain in full (rest from reference TRBV29-1 and TRBJ1-2): SAVISQKPSRDICQRGTSLTIQCQVDSQVTMMFWYRQQPGQSLTLIATANQGSEATYESGFVIDKFPISRPNLTFSTLTVSNMSPEDSSIYLCSVGQGDGYTFGSGTRLTVV.

The chain employs TRBV5-1 and TRBJ2-1; TRBD2 agrees at 11 bases. Germline CDR1 reads SGHRS; CDR2 reads YFSETQ. This CDR3 comprises 18 residues. J was trimmed by 2 bases and V by 2 bases; bases with no gene match: 9. CDR3 in DNA: TGCGCCAGCAGCTTTCAGGTAGCGGGGGGGCGGACCTACAATGAGCAGTTCTTC. Residues: CASSFQVAGGRTYNEQFF. Variable domain in full (rest from reference TRBV5-1 and TRBJ2-1): KAGVTQTPRYLIKTRGQQVTLSCSPISGHRSVSWYQQTPGQGLQFLFEYFSETQRNKGNFPGRFSGRQFSNSRSEMNVSTLELGDSALYLCASSFQVAGGRTYNEQFFGPGTRLTVL.

This clone occurred once. CDR3 DNA sequence: TGCAGTGTCTCAAGGGGCCACGAGCAGTACGTC. Translating it yields CSVSRGHEQYV. The rearrangement uses TRBV20-1 and TRBJ2-7; D possibly corresponds to TRBD1 (5 bases). V was cut by 7 bases and J by 5 bases, with 12 bases left in between. The CDR3 consists of 11 residues. The germline gives CDR1 DFQATT, CDR2 SNEGSKA (reference sequence).

Here the CDR3 DNA reads TGTGCCAGCATTTTAACAGGGGGCTCTGACTATGGCTACACCTTC. Translated: CASILTGGSDYGYTF. The chain links TRBV6-1 to TRBJ1-2, with 9 bases matching TRBD1. The germline CDR1 and CDR2 sequences are MNHNS and SASEGT. CDR3 length equals 15 residues. V lost 7 bases to trimming and J lost 3 bases; unmatched junction nucleotides: 9.

The gene calls are TRBV7-2 and TRBJ2-4; 8 nucleotides match TRBD2. The CDR3 contains 15 residues. The V gene's germline CDR1 is SGHTA and CDR2 FQGNSA. V lost 5 bases to trimming and J lost 9 bases; unmatched junction nucleotides: 12. CDR3 sequence: CASSQVGGAVGIQYF. In DNA, the CDR3 is TGTGCCAGCAGCCAGGTCGGGGGGGCGGTCGGCATTCAGTACTTC.

This chain uses TRBV6-1 with TRBJ1-5; D call uncertain. This CDR3 contains 14 residues. Trimming cost V 3 bases and J 4 bases, with 10 bases left between them. Germline CDR1 reads MNHNS; CDR2 reads SASEGT. CDR3: CASSDRTGNQPQHF. The CDR3 DNA is TGTGCCAGCAGTGACAGGACGGGAAATCAGCCCCAGCATTTT.

This chain joins TRBV5-4 and TRBJ1-2; maybe TRBD1 (5 bases). V was trimmed by 4 bases and J by 8 bases, leaving 12 bases between them. CDR1 is SGHNT, CDR2 YYREEE, per germline (reference sequence). This CDR3 has 12 amino acids. The CDR3, as DNA: TGTGCCAGCAGCCGGGGGTTGAGCGGCTACACCTTC. Its protein is CASSRGLSGYTF.

The chain uses TRBV5-1 and TRBJ2-5, with 10 bases aligning to TRBD2. After removal of 2 bases from V and 2 bases from J, the junction contained 3 bases not matched to a gene. This CDR3 contains 15 residues. Germline loops: CDR1 SGHRS, CDR2 YFSETQ. The chain's CDR3 is CASSFVAGGQETQYF. The CDR3 nucleotides read TGCGCCAGCAGCTTTGTAGCGGGGGGACAAGAGACCCAGTACTTC.

This clone was detected only a few times. This chain connects TRBV5-5 to TRBJ2-2; D is undetermined. Germline CDR1 and CDR2: SGHKS and YYEKEE (reference sequence). V was shortened by 5 bases and J by 1 base, with 6 bases between the two germline ends. This CDR3 region has 13 residues. CDR3 sequence: CASRVLNTGELFF. CDR3 sequence (DNA): TGTGCCAGCAGGGTACTGAACACCGGGGAGCTGTTTTTT.

This clone appeared once. The genes are TRBV9 and TRBJ1-1, with D uncertain. Germline lookup yields CDR1 SGDLS and CDR2 YYNGEE. The length of the CDR3 is 13 residues. V was trimmed by 3 bases and J by 0 bases, leaving 6 bases between them. The CDR3 DNA reads as TGTGCCAGCAGCGACGACATGAACACTGAAGCTTTCTTT. This encodes CASSDDMNTEAFF.

The V and J genes are TRBV6-5 and TRBJ2-7; maybe TRBD1 (5 bases). The germline V gene has CDR1 MNHEY and CDR2 SVGAGI. This CDR3 region has 15 residues. Trimming stripped 2 bases from V and 6 bases from J, with 17 bases between. CDR3 loop: CASSYLVVGVVEQYV. The CDR3 nucleotides read TGTGCCAGCAGTTACCTGGTAGTAGGGGTAGTCGAGCAGTACGTC.

The chain recombines TRBV7-2 with TRBJ2-5; D may be TRBD1 (5 bases). Between the trimmed V and J ends, which lost 5 bases and 11 bases, there was a span of 15 bases. There are 12 residues in the CDR3. CDR1 is SGHTA, CDR2 FQGNSA, per germline. The CDR3 sequence: CASSPLPQVQYF. CDR3 coding DNA: TGTGCCAGCAGCCCACTCCCACAGGTTCAGTACTTC.

This chain connects TRBV5-6 to TRBJ2-1, with D possibly being TRBD2 (5 bases). CDR1 and CDR2 from the germline V gene are SGHDT and YYEEEE. The CDR3 covers 12 residues. V was pared by 4 bases and J by 12 bases, with 14 bases between. CDR3 residues: CASSHTRDLQFF. The DNA of the CDR3 is TGTGCCAGCAGCCACACACGGGATTTGCAGTTCTTC.